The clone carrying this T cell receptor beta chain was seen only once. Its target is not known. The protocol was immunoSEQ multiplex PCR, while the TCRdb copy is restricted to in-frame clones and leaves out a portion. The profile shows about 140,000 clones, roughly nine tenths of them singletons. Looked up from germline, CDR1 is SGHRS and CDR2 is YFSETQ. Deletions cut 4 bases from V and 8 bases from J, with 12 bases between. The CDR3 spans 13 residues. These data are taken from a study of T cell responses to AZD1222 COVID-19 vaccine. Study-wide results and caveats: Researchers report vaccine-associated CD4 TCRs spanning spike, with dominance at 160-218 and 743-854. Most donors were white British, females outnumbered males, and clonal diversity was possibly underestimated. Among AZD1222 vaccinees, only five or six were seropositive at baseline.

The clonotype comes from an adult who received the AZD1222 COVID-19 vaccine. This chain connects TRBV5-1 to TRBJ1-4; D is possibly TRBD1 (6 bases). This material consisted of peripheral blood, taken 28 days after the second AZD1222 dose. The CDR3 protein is CASSQGTREKLFF. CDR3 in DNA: TGCGCCAGCAGCCAAGGGACAAGGGAAAAACTGTTTTTT.